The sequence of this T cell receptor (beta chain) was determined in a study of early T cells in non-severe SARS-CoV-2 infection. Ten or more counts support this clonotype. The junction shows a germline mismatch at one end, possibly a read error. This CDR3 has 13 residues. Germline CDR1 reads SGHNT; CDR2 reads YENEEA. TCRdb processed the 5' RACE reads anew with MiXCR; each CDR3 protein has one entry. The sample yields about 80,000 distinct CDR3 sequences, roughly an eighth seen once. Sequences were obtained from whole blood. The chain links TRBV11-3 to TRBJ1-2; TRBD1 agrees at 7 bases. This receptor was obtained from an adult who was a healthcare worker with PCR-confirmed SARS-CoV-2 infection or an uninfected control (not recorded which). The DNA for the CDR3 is TGTGCCAGCAGCTTGTCGAGGGACAGTTTTCTCCACTTC. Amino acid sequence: CASSLSRDSFLHF.